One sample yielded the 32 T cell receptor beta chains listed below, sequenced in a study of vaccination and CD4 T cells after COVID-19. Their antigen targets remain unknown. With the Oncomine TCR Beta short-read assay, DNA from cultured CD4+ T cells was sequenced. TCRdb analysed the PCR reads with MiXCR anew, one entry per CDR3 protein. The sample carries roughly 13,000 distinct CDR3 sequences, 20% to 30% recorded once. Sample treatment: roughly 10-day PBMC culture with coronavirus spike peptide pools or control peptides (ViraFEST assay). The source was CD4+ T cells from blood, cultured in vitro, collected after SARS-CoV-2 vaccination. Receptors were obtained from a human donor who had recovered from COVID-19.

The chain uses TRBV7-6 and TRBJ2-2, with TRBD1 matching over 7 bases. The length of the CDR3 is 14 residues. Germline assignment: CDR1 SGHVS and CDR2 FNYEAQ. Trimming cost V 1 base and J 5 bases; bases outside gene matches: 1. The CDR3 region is CASSLGQGTGELFF. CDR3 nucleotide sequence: TGTGCCAGCAGCTTAGGACAGGGTACCGGGGAGCTGTTTTTT.

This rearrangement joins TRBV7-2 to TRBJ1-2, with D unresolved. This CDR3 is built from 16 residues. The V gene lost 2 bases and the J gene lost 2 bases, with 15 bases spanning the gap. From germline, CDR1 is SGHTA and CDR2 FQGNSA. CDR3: CASSLNPASRNYGYTF. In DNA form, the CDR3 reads TGTGCCAGCAGCTTAAACCCCGCTAGCCGAAACTATGGCTACACCTTC.

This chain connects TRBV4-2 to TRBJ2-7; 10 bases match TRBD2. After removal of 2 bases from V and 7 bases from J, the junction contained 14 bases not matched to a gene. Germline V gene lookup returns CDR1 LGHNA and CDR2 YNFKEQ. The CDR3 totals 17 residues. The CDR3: CASSQTRGGLAAPEQYF. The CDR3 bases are TGTGCCAGCAGCCAAACCCGAGGAGGACTAGCGGCTCCGGAGCAGTACTTC.

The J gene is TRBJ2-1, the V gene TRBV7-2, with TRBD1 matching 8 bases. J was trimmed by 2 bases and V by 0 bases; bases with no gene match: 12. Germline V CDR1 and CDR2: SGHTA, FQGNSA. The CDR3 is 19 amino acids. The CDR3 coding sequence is TGTGCCAGCAGCTTAGCCTTTTTCACAGGGGGTTTCCCCTACAATGAGCAGTTCTTC. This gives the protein CASSLAFFTGGFPYNEQFF.

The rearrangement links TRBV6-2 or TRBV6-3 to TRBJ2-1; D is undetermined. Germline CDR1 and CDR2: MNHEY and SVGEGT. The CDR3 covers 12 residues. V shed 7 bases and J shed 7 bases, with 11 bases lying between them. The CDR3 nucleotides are TGTGCCAGCACCTCTATAGAGAATGAGCAGTTCTTC. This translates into CASTSIENEQFF.

The CDR3 DNA is TGTGCCAGCAGTACCCTCCGAAGCACCAAGGGCTACGAGCAGTACTTC. Protein sequence: CASSTLRSTKGYEQYF. The V gene is TRBV6-2 or TRBV6-3, the J gene TRBJ2-7, with D unclear. Germline values: CDR1 MNHEY, CDR2 SVGEGT. The CDR3 length is 16 residues. The V end was cut by 5 bases, the J end by 3 bases, with 20 bases between.

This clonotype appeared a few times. The chain's CDR3 is CASSEGLPGQGYGYTF. In DNA, the CDR3 is TGTGCCAGTAGCGAAGGCCTCCCGGGACAGGGGTATGGCTACACCTTC. This chain joins TRBV19 and TRBJ1-2; 10 positions match TRBD1. J was trimmed by 5 bases and V by 6 bases; bases with no gene match: 12. This CDR3 has 16 amino acids. Germline V gene lookup returns CDR1 LNHDA and CDR2 SQIVND (reference sequence).

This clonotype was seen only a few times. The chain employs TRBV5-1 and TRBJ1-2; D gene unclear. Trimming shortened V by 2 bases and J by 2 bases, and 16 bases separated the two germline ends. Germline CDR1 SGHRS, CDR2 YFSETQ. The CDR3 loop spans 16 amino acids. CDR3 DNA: TGCGCCAGCAGCTTCGACATCGGATCTTTCAACTATGGCTACACCTTC. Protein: CASSFDIGSFNYGYTF.

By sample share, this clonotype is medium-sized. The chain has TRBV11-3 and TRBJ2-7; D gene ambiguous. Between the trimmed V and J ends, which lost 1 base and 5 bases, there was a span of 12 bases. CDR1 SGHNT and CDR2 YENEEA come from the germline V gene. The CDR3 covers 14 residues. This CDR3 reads CASSLVLRIHEQYF. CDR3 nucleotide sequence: TGTGCCAGCAGCTTAGTATTAAGAATCCACGAGCAGTACTTC.

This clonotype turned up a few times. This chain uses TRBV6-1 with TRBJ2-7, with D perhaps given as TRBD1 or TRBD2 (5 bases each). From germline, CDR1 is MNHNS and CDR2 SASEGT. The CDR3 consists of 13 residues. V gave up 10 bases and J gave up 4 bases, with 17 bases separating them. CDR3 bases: TGTGCCACCTACGGCCAGGGACCTTACGAGCAGTACTTC. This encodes CATYGQGPYEQYF.

In nucleotides, the CDR3 is TGTGCCAGCAGTCCCGCGCTAGGGGGGTATAATTCACCCCTCCACTTT. It yields the protein CASSPALGGYNSPLHF. The chain joins TRBV28 to TRBJ1-6, with D possibly being TRBD1 (6 bases). Germline CDR1 MDHEN, CDR2 SYDVKM. Deletions cut 5 bases from V and 4 bases from J, with 15 bases between. The CDR3 totals 16 residues.

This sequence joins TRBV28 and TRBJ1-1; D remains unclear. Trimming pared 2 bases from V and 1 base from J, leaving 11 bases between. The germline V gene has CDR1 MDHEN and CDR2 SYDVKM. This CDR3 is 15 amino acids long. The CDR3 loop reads CASSLRAAQNTEAFF. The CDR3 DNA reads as TGTGCCAGCAGTTTACGGGCAGCCCAGAACACTGAAGCTTTCTTT.

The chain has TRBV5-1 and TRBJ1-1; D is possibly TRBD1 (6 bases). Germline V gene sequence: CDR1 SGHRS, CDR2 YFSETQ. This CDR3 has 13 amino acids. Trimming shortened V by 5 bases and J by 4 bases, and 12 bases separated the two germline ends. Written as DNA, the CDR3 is TGCGCCAGCAGTACAGGGATTCGCACTGAAGCTTTCTTT. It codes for CASSTGIRTEAFF.

This chain's CDR3 is CASRDVGGVYGYTF. CDR3 nucleotides: TGTGCCAGCAGAGACGTGGGAGGCGTATATGGCTACACCTTC. This sequence joins TRBV6-2 or TRBV6-3 and TRBJ1-2, with D hard to call. The V gene lost 6 bases and the J gene lost 5 bases, with 16 bases spanning the gap. In germline, CDR1 is MNHEY, CDR2 SVGEGT. This CDR3 is built from 14 residues.

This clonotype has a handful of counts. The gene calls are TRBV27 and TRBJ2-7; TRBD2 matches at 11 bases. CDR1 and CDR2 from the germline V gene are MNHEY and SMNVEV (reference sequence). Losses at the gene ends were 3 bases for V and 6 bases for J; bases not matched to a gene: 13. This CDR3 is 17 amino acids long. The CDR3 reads CASSLGLAEMGGGEQYF. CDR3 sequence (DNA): TGTGCCAGCAGTTTGGGACTAGCGGAGATGGGTGGTGGCGAGCAGTACTTC.

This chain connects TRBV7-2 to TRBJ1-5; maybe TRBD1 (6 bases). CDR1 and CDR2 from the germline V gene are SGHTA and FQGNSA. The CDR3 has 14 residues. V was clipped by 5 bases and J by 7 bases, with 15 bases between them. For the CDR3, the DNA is TGTGCCAGCAGCCCTTGGGGGGCCCGGCAGCCCCAGCATTTT. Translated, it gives CASSPWGARQPQHF.

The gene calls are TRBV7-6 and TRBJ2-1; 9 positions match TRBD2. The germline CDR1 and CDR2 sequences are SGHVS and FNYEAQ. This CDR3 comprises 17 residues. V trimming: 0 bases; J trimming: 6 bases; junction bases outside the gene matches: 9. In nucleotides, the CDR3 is TGTGCCAGCAGCTTAGCGCGGGGCGGGAGGGGAGGCAATGAGCAGTTCTTC. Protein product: CASSLARGGRGGNEQFF.

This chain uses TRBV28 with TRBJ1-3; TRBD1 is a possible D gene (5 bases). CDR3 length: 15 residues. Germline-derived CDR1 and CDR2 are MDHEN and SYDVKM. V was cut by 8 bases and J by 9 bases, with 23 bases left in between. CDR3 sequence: CASRPRGGKIGTIYF. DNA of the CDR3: TGTGCCAGCCGACCTCGGGGGGGTAAAATCGGCACCATATATTTT.

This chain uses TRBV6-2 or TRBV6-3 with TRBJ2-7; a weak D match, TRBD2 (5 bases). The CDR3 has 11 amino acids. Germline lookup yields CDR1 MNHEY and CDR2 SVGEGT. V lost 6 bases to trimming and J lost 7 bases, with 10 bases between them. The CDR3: CASRTPGEQYF. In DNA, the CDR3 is TGTGCCAGCAGAACCCCGGGGGAGCAGTACTTC.

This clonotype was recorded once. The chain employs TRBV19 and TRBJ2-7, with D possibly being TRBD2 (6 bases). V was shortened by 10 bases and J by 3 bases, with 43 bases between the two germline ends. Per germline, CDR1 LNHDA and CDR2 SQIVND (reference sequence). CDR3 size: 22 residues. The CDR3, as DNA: TGTGCCATCCAGGGACTGCCACGGGGTGGTGCATTTGGTCCTCCTCAGCTCTACGAGCAGTACTTC. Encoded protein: CAIQGLPRGGAFGPPQLYEQYF.

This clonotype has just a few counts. For the CDR3, the DNA is TGTGCCAGCAGTCCCACCGAAGGGACGATACTTCAGCCCCAGCATTTT. It codes for CASSPTEGTILQPQHF. The gene calls are TRBV6-1 and TRBJ1-5; TRBD1 is a possible D gene (5 bases). The germline V gene encodes CDR1 MNHNS and CDR2 SASEGT. The CDR3 contains 16 residues. Trimming cost V 5 bases and J 6 bases, with 20 bases left between them.

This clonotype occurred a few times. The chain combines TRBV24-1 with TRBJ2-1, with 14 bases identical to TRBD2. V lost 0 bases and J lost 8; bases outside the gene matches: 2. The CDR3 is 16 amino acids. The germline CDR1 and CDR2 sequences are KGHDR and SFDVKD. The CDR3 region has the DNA TGTGCCACCAGTGATTTGGGGACTAGCGGGAGTTATGAGCAGTTCTTC. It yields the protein CATSDLGTSGSYEQFF.

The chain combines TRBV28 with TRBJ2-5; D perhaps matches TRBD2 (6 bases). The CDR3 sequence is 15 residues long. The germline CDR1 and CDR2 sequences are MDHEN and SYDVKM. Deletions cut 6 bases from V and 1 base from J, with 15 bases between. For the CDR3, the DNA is TGTGCCAGCAGCCACCGTTTCGGGGGCCAAGAGACCCAGTACTTC. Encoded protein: CASSHRFGGQETQYF.

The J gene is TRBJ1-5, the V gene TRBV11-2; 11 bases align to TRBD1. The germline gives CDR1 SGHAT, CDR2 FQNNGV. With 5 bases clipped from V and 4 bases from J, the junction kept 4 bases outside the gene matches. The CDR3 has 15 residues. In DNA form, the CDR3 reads TGTGCCAGCAGCAGGGACAGGGGGACAAATCAGCCCCAGCATTTT. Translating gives CASSRDRGTNQPQHF.

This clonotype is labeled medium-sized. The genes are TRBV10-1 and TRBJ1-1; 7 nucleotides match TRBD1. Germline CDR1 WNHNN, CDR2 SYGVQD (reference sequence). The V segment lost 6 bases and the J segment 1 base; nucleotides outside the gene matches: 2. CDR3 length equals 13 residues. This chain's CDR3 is CASRGTENTEAFF. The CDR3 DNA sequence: TGCGCCAGCAGGGGGACAGAGAACACTGAAGCTTTCTTT.

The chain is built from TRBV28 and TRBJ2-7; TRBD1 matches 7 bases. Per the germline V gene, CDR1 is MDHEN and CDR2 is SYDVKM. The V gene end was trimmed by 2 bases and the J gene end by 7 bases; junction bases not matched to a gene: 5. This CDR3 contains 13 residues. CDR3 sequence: CASSLPDRTEQYF. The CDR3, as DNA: TGTGCCAGCAGTTTACCGGACAGGACGGAGCAGTACTTC.

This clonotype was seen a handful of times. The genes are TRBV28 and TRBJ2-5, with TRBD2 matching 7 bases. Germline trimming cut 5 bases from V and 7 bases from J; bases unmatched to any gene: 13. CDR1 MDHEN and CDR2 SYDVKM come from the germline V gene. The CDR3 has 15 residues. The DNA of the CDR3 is TGTGCCAGCAGTGGGTGGGGGGGATCTGAGGGGACCCAGTACTTC. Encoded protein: CASSGWGGSEGTQYF.

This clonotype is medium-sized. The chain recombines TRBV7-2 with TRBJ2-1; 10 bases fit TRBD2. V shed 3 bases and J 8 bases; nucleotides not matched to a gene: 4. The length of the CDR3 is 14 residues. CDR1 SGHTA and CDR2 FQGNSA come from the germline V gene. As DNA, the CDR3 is TGTGCCAGCAGCTTTAGCGGGAGGATCGATGAGCAGTTCTTC. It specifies CASSFSGRIDEQFF.

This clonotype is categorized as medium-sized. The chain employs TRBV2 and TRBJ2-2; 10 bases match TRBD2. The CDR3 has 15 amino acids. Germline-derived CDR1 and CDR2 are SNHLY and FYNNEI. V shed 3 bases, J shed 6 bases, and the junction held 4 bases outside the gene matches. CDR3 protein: CASSDWLAGAGELFF. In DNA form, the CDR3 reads TGTGCCAGCAGTGATTGGCTAGCGGGAGCCGGGGAGCTGTTTTTT.

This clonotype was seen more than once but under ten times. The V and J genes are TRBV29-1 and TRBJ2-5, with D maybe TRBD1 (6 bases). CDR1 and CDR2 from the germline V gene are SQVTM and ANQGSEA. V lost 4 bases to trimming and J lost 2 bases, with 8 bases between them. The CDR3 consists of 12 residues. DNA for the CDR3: TGCAGCGTTGGTGGACAGCAAGAGACCCAGTACTTC. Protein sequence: CSVGGQQETQYF.

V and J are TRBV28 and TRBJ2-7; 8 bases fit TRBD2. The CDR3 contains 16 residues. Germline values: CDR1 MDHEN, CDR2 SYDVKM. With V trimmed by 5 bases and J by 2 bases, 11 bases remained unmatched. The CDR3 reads CASSPYGREDTYEQYF. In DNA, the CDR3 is TGTGCCAGCAGTCCCTACGGGAGGGAGGATACCTACGAGCAGTACTTC.

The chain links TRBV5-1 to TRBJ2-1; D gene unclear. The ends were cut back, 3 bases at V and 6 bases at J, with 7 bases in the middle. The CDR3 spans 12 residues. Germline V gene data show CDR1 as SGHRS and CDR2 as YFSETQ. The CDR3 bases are TGCGCCAGCAGCTCCTGGACCAATGAGCAGTTCTTC. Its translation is CASSSWTNEQFF.